The following is a T cell receptor beta chain sequence with its context. Its antigen is unknown. The data stem from a study of response to subunit inactivated influenza vaccine. General study points: Authors suggested each seasonal influenza vaccination recruits few new T cells.

TCRdb fed the RT-PCR reads into MiXCR, producing one record per CDR3 protein. The table has fewer than 700,000 distinct CDR3 sequences, under 15% seen once. The J segment lost 2 bases and the V segment lost 0 bases, leaving 2 bases of the junction unmatched. Per germline, CDR1 MNHEY and CDR2 SVGAGI. The CDR3 is made up of 17 amino acids. The TCR comes from a man aged 50-59 years who received an inactivated influenza vaccine. Here the sequenced sample was PBMCs from blood, taken about 40 days after vaccination. The rearrangement joins TRBV6-5 to TRBJ2-3; TRBD2 agrees at 13 bases. The CDR3 spells CASSYSTSGGNTDTQYF. The CDR3 DNA reads as TGTGCCAGCAGTTACTCGACTAGCGGGGGGAACACAGATACGCAGTATTTT.